The 20 T cell receptor beta chains presented below share a single source sample, sequenced in a study of blood T cells in healthy people across ages. Using a J-beta primer mix together with a sample-barcoded 5' primer, a second PCR was run for roughly 7 to 11 cycles. In TCRdb, the 5' RACE reads were re-called with MiXCR into one record per CDR3 protein. The data contain about 1.1 million distinct CDR3 sequences, 35% to 40% of them singletons. The sample consisted of blood. The receptors originated from a man aged 18 to 30 in good health.

This clonotype was counted a few times. The V and J genes are TRBV27 and TRBJ2-5, with no clear D. V was shortened by 6 bases and J by 4 bases, with 12 bases between the two germline ends. The CDR3 spans 13 residues. Germline V gene sequence: CDR1 MNHEY, CDR2 SMNVEV (reference sequence). The CDR3 DNA is TGTGCCAGCAGCCTCCAGTATGGAGAGACCCAGTACTTC. Residues: CASSLQYGETQYF.

The V call is TRBV18, the J call TRBJ2-2; 8 nucleotides match TRBD1. The V segment lost 1 base and the J segment 3 bases; nucleotides outside the gene matches: 7. The CDR3 is made up of 17 amino acids. Per the germline V gene, CDR1 is KGHSH and CDR2 is LQKENI. The chain's CDR3 is CASSPRDGQGYTGELFF. For the CDR3, the DNA is TGTGCCAGCTCACCACGGGATGGACAGGGATACACCGGGGAGCTGTTTTTT.

The chain joins TRBV4-3 to TRBJ1-2; D not resolved. In germline, CDR1 is LGHNA, CDR2 YSLEER. This CDR3 comprises 13 residues. V dropped 4 bases and J dropped 3 bases, with 9 bases sitting between them. CDR3 sequence: CASSPNRDYGYTF. The CDR3, as DNA: TGCGCCAGCAGCCCTAATAGGGACTATGGCTACACCTTC.

This clonotype turned up a few times. The chain uses TRBV4-2 and TRBJ1-5, with 7 bases that match TRBD1. The ends lost 0 bases at V and 4 bases at J; junction bases unmatched: 9. This CDR3 has 17 amino acids. Germline values: CDR1 LGHNA, CDR2 YNFKEQ. The CDR3 spells CASSQDRTGEGNQPQHF. CDR3 DNA sequence: TGTGCCAGCAGCCAAGATAGAACAGGGGAAGGAAATCAGCCCCAGCATTTT.

Concerning this clonotype itself: Germline and junction disagree at one end, which may indicate a read error. The chain has TRBV12-3 or TRBV12-4 and TRBJ2-5, with 11 nucleotides matching TRBD2. The CDR3 spans 14 residues. The CDR3, as DNA: TGTGCCAGCGTAGTAGCGGGGGGGCAAGGGACCCAGTACTTC. It encodes CASVVAGGQGTQYF.

This clonotype was found a few times. The chain recombines TRBV7-2 with TRBJ1-5; D might be TRBD1 (5 bases). Trimming left V 4 bases short and J 6 bases short, with 7 bases between. Germline assignment: CDR1 SGHTA and CDR2 FQGNSA. CDR3 size: 12 residues. The CDR3 here is CASSSQGQPQHF. The CDR3 DNA sequence: TGTGCCAGCAGCTCCCAGGGTCAGCCCCAGCATTTT.

This clonotype was seen many times. The V gene is TRBV29-1, the J gene TRBJ2-3, with unresolved D. The CDR3 extends over 12 amino acids. Germline V lookup: CDR1 SQVTM, CDR2 ANQGSEA. V lost 4 bases to trimming and J lost 6 bases, with 11 bases between them. CDR3 residues: CSVAPPVDTQYF. The CDR3 DNA reads as TGCAGCGTTGCCCCCCCGGTGGATACGCAGTATTTT.

This clonotype occurred a few times. The chain combines TRBV12-3 or TRBV12-4 with TRBJ2-1; 12 nucleotides line up with TRBD2. The CDR3 consists of 15 residues. The J segment lost 8 bases and the V segment lost 5 bases, leaving 7 bases of the junction unmatched. The CDR3 DNA reads TGTGCCAGCAGTCGACTAGCGGGGGCTGGGGATGAGCAGTTCTTC. It yields the protein CASSRLAGAGDEQFF.

This clonotype appeared a few times. CDR3 residues: CASSSGQGAWTGELFF. CDR3 nucleotide sequence: TGTGCCAGCAGCTCCGGACAGGGGGCTTGGACCGGGGAGCTGTTTTTT. This chain links TRBV2 with TRBJ2-2, with 11 bases that match TRBD1. The CDR3 extends over 16 amino acids. V shed 6 bases, J shed 5 bases, and the junction held 8 bases outside the gene matches. Germline V gene sequence: CDR1 SNHLY, CDR2 FYNNEI. The full variable domain, its missing parts supplied by reference TRBV2 and TRBJ2-2, is EPEVTQTPSHQVTQMGQEVILRCVPISNHLYFYWYRQILGQKVEFLVSFYNNEISEKSEIFDDQFSVERPDGSNFTLKIRSTKLEDSAMYFCASSSGQGAWTGELFFGEGSRLTVL.

The chain carries TRBV3-1 and TRBJ1-2, with TRBD1 matching over 10 bases. V was pared by 1 base and J by 7 bases, with 3 bases of the junction left unmatched. Germline CDR1 and CDR2: LGHDT and YNNKEL (reference sequence). The CDR3 totals 14 residues. The CDR3 bases are TGTGCCAGCAGCCAAGGACAGGGGGCTGTTGGCTACACCTTC. It specifies CASSQGQGAVGYTF.

As DNA, the CDR3 is TGTGCCAGCAGTTTTAAGCAGGGGACGAACACTGAAGCTTTCTTT. Its protein is CASSFKQGTNTEAFF. The chain uses TRBV28 and TRBJ1-1; D is perhaps TRBD1 (6 bases). Germline CDR1 reads MDHEN; CDR2 reads SYDVKM. V was shortened by 3 bases and J by 1 base, with 12 bases between the two germline ends. The CDR3 runs to 15 residues.

CDR3 nucleotide sequence: TGTGCCAGCAGCTTAGCTTCCCTAGCCCGCCTCGTAATGGGTGACGATGAGCAGTTCTTC. Protein sequence: CASSLASLARLVMGDDEQFF. V is TRBV13 and J is TRBJ2-1; TRBD2 is a possible D gene (5 bases). Per germline, CDR1 PRHDT and CDR2 FYEKMQ (reference sequence). The germline V and J ends were trimmed by 1 base and 8 bases, with 30 bases remaining between them. The CDR3 is made up of 20 amino acids.

This clonotype was observed a few times. V gene TRBV20-1 combines with J gene TRBJ2-5, with 12 bases identical to TRBD2. The CDR3 length is 15 residues. The V gene end was trimmed by 5 bases and the J gene end by 2 bases; junction bases not matched to a gene: 6. Germline V lookup: CDR1 DFQATT, CDR2 SNEGSKA (reference sequence). Here the CDR3 reads CSAPGLAGPQETQYF. CDR3 DNA: TGCAGTGCTCCGGGACTAGCGGGCCCACAAGAGACCCAGTACTTC.

This clonotype was picked up a small number of times. The V gene is TRBV7-2, the J gene TRBJ2-4; D is perhaps TRBD1 (6 bases). Trimming left V 5 bases short and J 0 bases short, with 26 bases between. The CDR3 loop spans 20 amino acids. Germline V lookup: CDR1 SGHTA, CDR2 FQGNSA. The CDR3 sequence: CASSLVPGSTGRLAKNIQYF. DNA of the CDR3: TGTGCCAGCAGCCTAGTCCCGGGGTCAACAGGGCGTCTAGCCAAAAACATTCAGTACTTC.

Notes on this clonotype: One base away lies a much larger clone, so this may be a sequencing read error. The chain recombines TRBV7-6 with TRBJ2-3; no clear D gene. V was clipped by 1 base and J by 4 bases, with 6 bases between them. Germline-derived CDR1 and CDR2 are SGHVS and FNYEAQ. CDR3 size: 13 residues. CDR3 in DNA: TGTGCCAGCAGCTTAGAGTTCGCAGATACGCAGTATTTT. This encodes CASSLEFADTQYF.

This chain uses TRBV4-2 with TRBJ1-2; D is ambiguous. Germline V gene sequence: CDR1 LGHNA, CDR2 YNFKEQ. V lost 0 bases to trimming and J lost 8 bases, with 16 bases between them. This CDR3 contains 15 residues. CDR3 bases: TGTGCCAGCAGCCAAGAGACGGGATGGTCCTTCGGCTACACCTTC. Its translation is CASSQETGWSFGYTF.

V is TRBV11-2 and J is TRBJ1-1; possibly TRBD1 for D (5 bases). The CDR3 covers 13 residues. V shed 6 bases and J shed 5 bases, with 13 bases lying between them. Looked up from germline, CDR1 is SGHAT and CDR2 is FQNNGV. The CDR3 DNA reads TGTGCCAGCAGACCGGACATGGCGACTGAAGCTTTCTTT. It yields the protein CASRPDMATEAFF.

This clonotype has a single count. The V and J genes are TRBV5-1 and TRBJ2-3; D might be TRBD1 (6 bases). The CDR3 extends over 15 amino acids. Trimming took off 4 bases at V and 3 bases at J, with 15 bases between the two ends. Germline V gives CDR1 SGHRS, CDR2 YFSETQ. Here the CDR3 reads CASSTKLTGTDTQYF. For the CDR3, the DNA is TGCGCCAGCAGCACCAAGCTCACAGGGACAGATACGCAGTATTTT.

V usage is TRBV7-9 and J usage is TRBJ2-7, with 8 bases lining up with TRBD2. The germline gives CDR1 SEHNR, CDR2 FQNEAQ (reference sequence). V lost 6 bases to trimming and J lost 7 bases; unmatched junction nucleotides: 8. The CDR3 runs 13 residues. DNA of the CDR3: TGTGCCAGCAGTCAAGCGGGGGACAATGAGCAGTACTTC. It specifies CASSQAGDNEQYF.

The chain is built from TRBV7-2 and TRBJ2-2; D gene unclear. V was trimmed by 1 base and J by 0 bases, leaving 9 bases between them. Per the germline V gene, CDR1 is SGHTA and CDR2 is FQGNSA. CDR3 length: 16 residues. CDR3 DNA: TGTGCCAGCAGCTTAGTTGCGGTTCCGAACACCGGGGAGCTGTTTTTT. This sequence encodes CASSLVAVPNTGELFF.